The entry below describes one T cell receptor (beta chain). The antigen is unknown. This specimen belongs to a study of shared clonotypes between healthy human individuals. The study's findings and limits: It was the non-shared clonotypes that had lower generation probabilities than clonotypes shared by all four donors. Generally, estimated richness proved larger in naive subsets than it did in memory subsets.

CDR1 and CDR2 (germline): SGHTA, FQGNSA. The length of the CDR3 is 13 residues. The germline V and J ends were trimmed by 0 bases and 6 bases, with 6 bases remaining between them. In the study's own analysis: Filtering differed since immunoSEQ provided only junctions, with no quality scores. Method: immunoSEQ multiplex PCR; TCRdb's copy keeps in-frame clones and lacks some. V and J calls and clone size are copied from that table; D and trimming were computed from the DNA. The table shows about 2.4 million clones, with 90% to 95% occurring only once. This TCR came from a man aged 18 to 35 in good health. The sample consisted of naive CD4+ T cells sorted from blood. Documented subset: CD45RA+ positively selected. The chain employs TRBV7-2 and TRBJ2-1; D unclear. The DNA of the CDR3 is TGTGCCAGCAGCTTAGCGGGCATCAATGAGCAGTTCTTC. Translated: CASSLAGINEQFF.